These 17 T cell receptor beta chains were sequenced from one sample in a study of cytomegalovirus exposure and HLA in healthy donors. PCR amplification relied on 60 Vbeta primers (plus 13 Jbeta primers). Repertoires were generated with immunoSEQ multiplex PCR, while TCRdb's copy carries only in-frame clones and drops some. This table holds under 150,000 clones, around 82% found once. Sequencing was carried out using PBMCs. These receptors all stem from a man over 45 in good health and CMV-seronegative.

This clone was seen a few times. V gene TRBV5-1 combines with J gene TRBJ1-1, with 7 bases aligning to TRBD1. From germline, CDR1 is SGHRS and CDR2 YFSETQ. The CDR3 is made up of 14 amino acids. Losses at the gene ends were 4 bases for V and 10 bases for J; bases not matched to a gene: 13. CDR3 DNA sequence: TGCGCCAGCAGCACGACAGGGACTCATAACGGAGCTTTCTTT. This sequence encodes CASSTTGTHNGAFF.

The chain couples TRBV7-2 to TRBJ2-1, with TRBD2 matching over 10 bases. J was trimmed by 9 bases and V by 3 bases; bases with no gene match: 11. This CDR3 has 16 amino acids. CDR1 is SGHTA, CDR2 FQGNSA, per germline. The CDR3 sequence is CASSLTAGGPLGEQFF. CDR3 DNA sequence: TGTGCCAGCAGCTTGACAGCGGGAGGGCCTCTGGGTGAGCAGTTCTTC.

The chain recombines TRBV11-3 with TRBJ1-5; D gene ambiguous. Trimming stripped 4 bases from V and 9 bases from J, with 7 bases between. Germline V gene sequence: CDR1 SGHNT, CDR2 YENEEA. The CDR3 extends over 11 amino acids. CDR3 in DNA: TGTGCCAGCAGCTCGCGACTGCCCCAGCATTTT. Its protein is CASSSRLPQHF.

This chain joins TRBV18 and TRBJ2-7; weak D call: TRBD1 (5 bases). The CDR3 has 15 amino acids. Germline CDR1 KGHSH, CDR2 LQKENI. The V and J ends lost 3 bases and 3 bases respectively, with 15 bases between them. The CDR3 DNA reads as TGTGCCAGCTCACCGCAGGGTAGAGGAAGCTACGAGCAGTACTTC. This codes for CASSPQGRGSYEQYF.

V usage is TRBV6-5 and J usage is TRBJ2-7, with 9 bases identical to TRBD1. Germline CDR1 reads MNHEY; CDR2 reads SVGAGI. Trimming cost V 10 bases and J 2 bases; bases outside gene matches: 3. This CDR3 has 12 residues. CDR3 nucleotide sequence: TGTGCCACTAGACAGGGGGCCTACGAGCAGTACTTC. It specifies CATRQGAYEQYF.

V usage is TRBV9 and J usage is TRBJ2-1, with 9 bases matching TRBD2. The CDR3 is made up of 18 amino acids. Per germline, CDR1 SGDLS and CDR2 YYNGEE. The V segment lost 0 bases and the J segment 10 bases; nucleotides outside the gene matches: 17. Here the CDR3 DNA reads TGTGCCAGCAGCGTAGTTCCAGCGGGAGGCCTTACGGGAGGGGAGCAGTTCTTC. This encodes CASSVVPAGGLTGGEQFF. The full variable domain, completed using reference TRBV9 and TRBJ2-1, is DSGVTQTPKHLITATGQRVTLRCSPRSGDLSVYWYQQSLDQGLQFLIQYYNGEERAKGNILERFSAQQFPDLHSELNLSSLELGDSALYFCASSVVPAGGLTGGEQFFGPGTRLTVL.

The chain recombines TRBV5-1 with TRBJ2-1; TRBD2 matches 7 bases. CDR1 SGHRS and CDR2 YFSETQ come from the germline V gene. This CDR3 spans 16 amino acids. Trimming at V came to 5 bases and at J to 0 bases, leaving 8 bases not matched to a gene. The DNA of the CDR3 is TGCGCCAGCAGGGGGGGGTCTCCGAGCTCCTACAATGAGCAGTTCTTC. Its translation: CASRGGSPSSYNEQFF.

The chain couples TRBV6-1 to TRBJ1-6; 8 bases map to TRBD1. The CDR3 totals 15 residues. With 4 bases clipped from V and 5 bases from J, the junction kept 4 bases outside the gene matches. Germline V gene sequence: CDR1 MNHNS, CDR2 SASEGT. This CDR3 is CASSGRQGNNSPLHF. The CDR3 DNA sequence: TGTGCCAGCAGTGGACGACAGGGGAATAATTCACCCCTCCACTTT.

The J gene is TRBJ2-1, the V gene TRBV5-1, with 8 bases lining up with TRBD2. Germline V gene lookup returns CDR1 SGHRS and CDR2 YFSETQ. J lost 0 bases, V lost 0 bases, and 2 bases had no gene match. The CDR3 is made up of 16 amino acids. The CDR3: CASSLGLAGSYNEQFF. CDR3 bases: TGCGCCAGCAGCTTGGGGCTAGCGGGCTCCTACAATGAGCAGTTCTTC.

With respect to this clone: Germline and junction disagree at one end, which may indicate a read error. The CDR3 reads CASSQDRRGPSVF. The CDR3 nucleotides are TGCGCCAGCAGCCAAGATCGCAGGGGCCCCTCGGTTTTT. The chain joins TRBV4-3 to TRBJ1-4, with a possible D match to TRBD1 (6 bases). The CDR3 loop spans 13 amino acids. Germline V gene lookup returns CDR1 LGHNA and CDR2 YSLEER.

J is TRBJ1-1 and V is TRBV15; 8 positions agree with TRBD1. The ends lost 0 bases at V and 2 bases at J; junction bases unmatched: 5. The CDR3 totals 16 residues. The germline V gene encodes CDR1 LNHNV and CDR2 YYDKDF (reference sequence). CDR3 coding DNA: TGTGCCACCAGCAGAGATCGCAGGGGGCTTAACACTGAAGCTTTCTTT. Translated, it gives CATSRDRRGLNTEAFF.

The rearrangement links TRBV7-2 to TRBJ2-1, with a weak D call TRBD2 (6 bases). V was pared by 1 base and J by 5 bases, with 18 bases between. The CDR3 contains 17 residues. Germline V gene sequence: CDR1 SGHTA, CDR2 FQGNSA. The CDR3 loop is CASSLDLGGDGHNEQFF. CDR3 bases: TGTGCCAGCAGCTTAGATCTGGGCGGGGACGGCCACAATGAGCAGTTCTTC.

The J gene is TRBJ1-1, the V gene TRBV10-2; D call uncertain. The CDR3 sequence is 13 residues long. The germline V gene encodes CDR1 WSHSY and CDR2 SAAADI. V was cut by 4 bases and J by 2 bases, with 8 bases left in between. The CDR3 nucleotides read TGCGCCAGCAGTGTTGACTTTAACACTGAAGCTTTCTTT. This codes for CASSVDFNTEAFF.

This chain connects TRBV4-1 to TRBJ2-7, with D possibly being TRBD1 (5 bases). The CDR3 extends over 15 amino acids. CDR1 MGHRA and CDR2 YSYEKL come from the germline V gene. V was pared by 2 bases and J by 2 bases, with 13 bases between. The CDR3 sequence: CASSQSRKGPYEQYF. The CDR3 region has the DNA TGCGCCAGCAGCCAAAGTCGCAAGGGGCCCTACGAGCAGTACTTC.

CDR3 protein: CASSPQSRAGETQYF. The CDR3 nucleotides are TGTGCCAGCAGCCCACAGTCCAGGGCAGGAGAGACCCAGTACTTC. This rearrangement joins TRBV27 to TRBJ2-5, with D possibly matching TRBD1 (5 bases). Germline CDR1 MNHEY, CDR2 SMNVEV (reference sequence). CDR3 size: 15 residues. Trimming took off 6 bases at V and 4 bases at J, with 18 bases between the two ends.

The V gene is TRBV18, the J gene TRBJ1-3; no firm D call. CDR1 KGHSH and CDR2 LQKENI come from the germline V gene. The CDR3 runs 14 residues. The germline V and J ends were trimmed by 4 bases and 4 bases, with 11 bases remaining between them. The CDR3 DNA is TGTGCCAGCTCACAAGACAAGTCCGGAAACACCATATATTTT. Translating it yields CASSQDKSGNTIYF.

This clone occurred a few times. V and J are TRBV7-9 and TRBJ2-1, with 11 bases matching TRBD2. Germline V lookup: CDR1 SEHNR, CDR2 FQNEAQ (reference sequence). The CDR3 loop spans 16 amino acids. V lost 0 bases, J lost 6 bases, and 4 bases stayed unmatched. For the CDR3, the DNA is TGTGCCAGCAGCTTAGCTTCTAGCGGGAGGAGCAATGAGCAGTTCTTC. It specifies CASSLASSGRSNEQFF.